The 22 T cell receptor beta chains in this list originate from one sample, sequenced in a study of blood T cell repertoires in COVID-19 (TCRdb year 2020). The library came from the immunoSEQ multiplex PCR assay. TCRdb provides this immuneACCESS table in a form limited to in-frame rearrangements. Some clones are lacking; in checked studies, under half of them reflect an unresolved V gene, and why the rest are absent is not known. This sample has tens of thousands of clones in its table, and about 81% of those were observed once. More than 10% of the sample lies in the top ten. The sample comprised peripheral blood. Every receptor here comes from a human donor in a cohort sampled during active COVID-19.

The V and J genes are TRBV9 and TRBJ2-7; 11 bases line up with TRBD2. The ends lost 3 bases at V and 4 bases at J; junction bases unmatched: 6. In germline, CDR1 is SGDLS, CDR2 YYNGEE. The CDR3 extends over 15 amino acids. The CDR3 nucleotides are TGTGCCAGCAGCGCACTAGCGGGAGCTTGGTACGAGCAGTACTTC. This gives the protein CASSALAGAWYEQYF.

CDR3 DNA sequence: TGTGCCAGCAGTGAGGGACAGGGACCCACAGATACGCAGTATTTT. This gives the protein CASSEGQGPTDTQYF. The chain couples TRBV6-2 or TRBV6-3 to TRBJ2-3, with 9 bases aligning to TRBD1. The CDR3 runs to 15 residues. Trimming at V came to 5 bases and at J to 2 bases, leaving 5 bases not matched to a gene. Per germline, CDR1 MNHEY and CDR2 SVGEGT.

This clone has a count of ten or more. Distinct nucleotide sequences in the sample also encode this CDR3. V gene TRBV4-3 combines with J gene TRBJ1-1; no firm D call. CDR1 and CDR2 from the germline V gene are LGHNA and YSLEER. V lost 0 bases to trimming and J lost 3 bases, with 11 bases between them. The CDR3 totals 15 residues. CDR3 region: CASSQDPIRDTEAFF. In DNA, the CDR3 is TGCGCCAGCAGCCAAGATCCTATCCGGGACACTGAAGCTTTCTTT.

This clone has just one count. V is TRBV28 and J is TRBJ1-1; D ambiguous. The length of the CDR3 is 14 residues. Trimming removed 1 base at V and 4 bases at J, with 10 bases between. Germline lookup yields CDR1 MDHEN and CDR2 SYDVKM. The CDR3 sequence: CASSLLETRTEAFF. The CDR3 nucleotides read TGTGCCAGCAGTTTATTGGAGACCCGCACTGAAGCTTTCTTT.

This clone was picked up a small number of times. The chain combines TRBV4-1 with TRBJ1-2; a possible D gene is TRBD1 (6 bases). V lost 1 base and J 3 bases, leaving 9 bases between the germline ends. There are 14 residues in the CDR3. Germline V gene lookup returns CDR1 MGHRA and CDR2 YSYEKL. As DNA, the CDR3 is TGCGCCAGCAGCCAAGGCCCAGGGGACTATGGCTACACCTTC. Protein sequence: CASSQGPGDYGYTF.

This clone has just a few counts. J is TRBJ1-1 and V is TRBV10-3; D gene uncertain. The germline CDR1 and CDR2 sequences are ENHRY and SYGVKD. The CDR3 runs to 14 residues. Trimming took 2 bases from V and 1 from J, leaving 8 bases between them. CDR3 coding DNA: TGTGCCATCAGTGAGCGGTTAGAGAACACTGAAGCTTTCTTT. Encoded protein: CAISERLENTEAFF.

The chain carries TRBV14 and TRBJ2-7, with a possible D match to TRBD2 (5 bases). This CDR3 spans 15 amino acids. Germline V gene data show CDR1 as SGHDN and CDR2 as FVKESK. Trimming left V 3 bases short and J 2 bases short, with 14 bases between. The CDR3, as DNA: TGTGCCAGCAGCCAGAACTTCGGGGTCCCCTACGAGCAGTACTTC. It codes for CASSQNFGVPYEQYF.

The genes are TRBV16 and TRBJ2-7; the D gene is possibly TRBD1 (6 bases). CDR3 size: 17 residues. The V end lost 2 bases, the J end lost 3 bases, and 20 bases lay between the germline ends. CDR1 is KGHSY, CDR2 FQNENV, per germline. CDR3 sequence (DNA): TGTGCCAGCAGCCAACAGGACAGACCACCGGGTATCTACGAGCAGTACTTC. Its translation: CASSQQDRPPGIYEQYF.

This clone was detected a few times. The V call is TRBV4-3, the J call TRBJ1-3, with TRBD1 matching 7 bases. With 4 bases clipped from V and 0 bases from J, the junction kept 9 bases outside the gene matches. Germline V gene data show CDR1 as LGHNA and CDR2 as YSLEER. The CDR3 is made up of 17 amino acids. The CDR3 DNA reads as TGCGCCAGCAGCCTAGGATACAGGGGAAGCTCTGGAAACACCATATATTTT. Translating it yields CASSLGYRGSSGNTIYF.

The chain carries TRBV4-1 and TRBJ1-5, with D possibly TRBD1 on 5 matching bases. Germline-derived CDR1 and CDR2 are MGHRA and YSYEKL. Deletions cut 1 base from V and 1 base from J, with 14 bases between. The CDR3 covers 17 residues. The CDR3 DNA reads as TGCGCCAGCAGCCAAGCCAGGGCAACTTACAGCAATCAGCCCCAGCATTTT. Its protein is CASSQARATYSNQPQHF.

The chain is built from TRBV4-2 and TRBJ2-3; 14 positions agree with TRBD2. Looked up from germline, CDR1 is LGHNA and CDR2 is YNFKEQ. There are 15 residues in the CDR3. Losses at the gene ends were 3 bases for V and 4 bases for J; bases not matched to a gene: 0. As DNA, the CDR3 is TGTGCCAGCAGCCAGACTAGCGGGGGGGCAGATACGCAGTATTTT. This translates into CASSQTSGGADTQYF.

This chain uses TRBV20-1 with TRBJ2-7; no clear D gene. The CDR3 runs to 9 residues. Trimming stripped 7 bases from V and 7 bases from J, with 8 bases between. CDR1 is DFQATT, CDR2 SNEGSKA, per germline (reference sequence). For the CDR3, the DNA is TGCAGTGTCGGTCTTGAGCAGTACTTC. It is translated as CSVGLEQYF.

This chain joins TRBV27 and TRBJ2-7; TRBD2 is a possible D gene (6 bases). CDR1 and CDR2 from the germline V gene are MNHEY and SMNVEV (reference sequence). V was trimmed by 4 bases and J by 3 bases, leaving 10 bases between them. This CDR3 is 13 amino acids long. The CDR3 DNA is TGTGCCAGCAGTTGGTCTAGCGTCTACGAGCAGTACTTC. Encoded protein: CASSWSSVYEQYF.

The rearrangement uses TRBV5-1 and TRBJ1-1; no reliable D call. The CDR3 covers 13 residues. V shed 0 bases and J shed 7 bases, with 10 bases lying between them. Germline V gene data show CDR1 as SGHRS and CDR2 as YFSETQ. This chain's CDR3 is CASSLEEVGEAFF. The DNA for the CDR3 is TGCGCCAGCAGCTTGGAGGAGGTGGGTGAAGCTTTCTTT.

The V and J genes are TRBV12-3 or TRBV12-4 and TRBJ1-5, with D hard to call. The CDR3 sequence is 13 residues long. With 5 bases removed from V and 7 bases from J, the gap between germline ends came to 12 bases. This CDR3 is CASSHPAGQPQHF. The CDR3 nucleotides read TGTGCCAGCAGTCACCCGGCGGGCCAGCCCCAGCATTTT.

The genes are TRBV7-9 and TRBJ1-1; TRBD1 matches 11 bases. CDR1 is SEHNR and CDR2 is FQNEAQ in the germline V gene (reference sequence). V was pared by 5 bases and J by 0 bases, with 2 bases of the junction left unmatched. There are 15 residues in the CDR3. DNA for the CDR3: TGTGCCAGCAGCCCGGACAGGGGGCTGAACACTGAAGCTTTCTTT. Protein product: CASSPDRGLNTEAFF.

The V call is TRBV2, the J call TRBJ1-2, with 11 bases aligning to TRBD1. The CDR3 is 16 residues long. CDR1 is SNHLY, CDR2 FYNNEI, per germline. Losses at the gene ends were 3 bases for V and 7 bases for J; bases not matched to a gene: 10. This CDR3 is CASSEILGQGASGYTF. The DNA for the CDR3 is TGTGCCAGCAGTGAGATCCTTGGACAGGGGGCGAGTGGCTACACCTTC.

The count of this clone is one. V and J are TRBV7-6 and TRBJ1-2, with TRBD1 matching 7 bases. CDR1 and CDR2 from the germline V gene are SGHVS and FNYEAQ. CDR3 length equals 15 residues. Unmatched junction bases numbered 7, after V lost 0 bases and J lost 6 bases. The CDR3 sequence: CASSLAVGGGNGYTF. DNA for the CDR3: TGTGCCAGCAGCTTAGCGGTAGGGGGCGGGAATGGCTACACCTTC.

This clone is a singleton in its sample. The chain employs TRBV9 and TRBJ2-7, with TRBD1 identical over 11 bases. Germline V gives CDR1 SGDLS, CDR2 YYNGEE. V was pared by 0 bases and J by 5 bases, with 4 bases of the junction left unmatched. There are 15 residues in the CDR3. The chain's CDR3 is CASSVEGQGVDEQYF. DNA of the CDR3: TGTGCCAGCAGCGTAGAGGGACAGGGGGTGGACGAGCAGTACTTC.

The CDR3 reads CASSQDLAGASGETQYF. In DNA, the CDR3 is TGTGCCAGCAGCCAAGATCTAGCAGGGGCGTCAGGGGAGACCCAGTACTTC. The chain joins TRBV4-2 to TRBJ2-5, with D tentatively TRBD1 (6 bases). The CDR3 runs to 17 residues. Trimming took off 0 bases at V and 5 bases at J, with 19 bases between the two ends. Germline V gene lookup returns CDR1 LGHNA and CDR2 YNFKEQ.

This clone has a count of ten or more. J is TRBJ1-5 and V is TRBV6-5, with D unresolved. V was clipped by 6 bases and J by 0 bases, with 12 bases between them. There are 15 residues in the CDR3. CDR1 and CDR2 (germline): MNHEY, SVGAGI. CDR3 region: CASRPTVTSNQPQHF. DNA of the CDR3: TGTGCCAGCAGGCCCACAGTCACTAGCAATCAGCCCCAGCATTTT.

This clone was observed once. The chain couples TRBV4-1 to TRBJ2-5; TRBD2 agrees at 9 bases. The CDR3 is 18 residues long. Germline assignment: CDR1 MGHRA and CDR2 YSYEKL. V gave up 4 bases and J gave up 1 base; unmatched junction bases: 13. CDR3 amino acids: CASSLYGVAGDLQETQYF. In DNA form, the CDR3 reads TGCGCCAGCAGCCTCTACGGGGTAGCGGGGGACCTCCAAGAGACCCAGTACTTC.